Each of the 25 T cell receptor beta chains below was sequenced from the same sample in a study of CD8 T cells in Susac syndrome. Roughly 0.45 to 1 ug RNA was reverse transcribed with random hexamers. TCRdb re-analysed the immunoSEQ multiplex PCR reads in MiXCR, keeping a single row per CDR3 protein. Of roughly 180,000 distinct CDR3 sequences in the sample, about 93% were seen once. What was sequenced was CD4+ T cells from PBMCs. The receptor source for this set is a human donor with Susac syndrome.

This clonotype was recorded only once. The chain has TRBV30 and TRBJ2-3, with 7 bases identical to TRBD2. This CDR3 region has 11 residues. V lost 1 base, J lost 8 bases, and 0 bases stayed unmatched. Germline V gives CDR1 GTSNPN, CDR2 SVGIG (reference sequence). For the CDR3, the DNA is TGTGCCTGGAGTGCGGGGGGTACGCAGTATTTT. As protein: CAWSAGGTQYF.

This chain uses TRBV5-1 with TRBJ1-2; tentatively, D is TRBD1 (5 bases). This CDR3 has 15 residues. V gave up 0 bases and J gave up 8 bases, with 17 bases separating them. The V gene's germline CDR1 is SGHRS and CDR2 YFSETQ. The CDR3 region is CASSLVRSGPGGYTF. Here the CDR3 DNA reads TGCGCCAGCAGCTTGGTTCGGTCGGGGCCCGGGGGCTACACCTTC.

J is TRBJ2-3 and V is TRBV29-1; either TRBD1 or TRBD2 may fit D (5 bases each). This CDR3 has 13 residues. Looked up from germline, CDR1 is SQVTM and CDR2 is ANQGSEA. The CDR3 nucleotides are TGCACCGTGGGGGTTGGGCGCACAGATACGCAGTATTTT. Its translation is CTVGVGRTDTQYF.

Here the CDR3 reads CASSQTSGGGYNEQFF. Here the CDR3 DNA reads TGTGCCAGCAGCCAGACCAGCGGGGGGGGCTACAATGAGCAGTTCTTC. J is TRBJ2-1 and V is TRBV4-2, with TRBD2 matching over 10 bases. Germline V lookup: CDR1 LGHNA, CDR2 YNFKEQ. V shed 3 bases and J 3 bases; nucleotides not matched to a gene: 5. The CDR3 is 16 residues long.

The CDR3 reads CASSQPGQDRNSPLHF. The CDR3 DNA sequence: TGTGCCAGCAGCCAGCCAGGACAGGATAGGAATTCACCCCTCCACTTT. This sequence joins TRBV3-1 and TRBJ1-6, with 7 bases that match TRBD1. V shed 3 bases and J 7 bases; nucleotides not matched to a gene: 9. Germline V gene lookup returns CDR1 LGHDT and CDR2 YNNKEL (reference sequence). CDR3 length: 16 amino acids.

The chain links TRBV2 to TRBJ2-3, with D perhaps TRBD2 (5 bases). The ends were cut back, 4 bases at V and 5 bases at J, with 13 bases in the middle. The germline CDR1 and CDR2 sequences are SNHLY and FYNNEI. The CDR3 runs 14 residues. For the CDR3, the DNA is TGTGCCAGCAGTGCGAGTAGCGACGAAGATACGCAGTATTTT. Protein sequence: CASSASSDEDTQYF.

The chain employs TRBV19 and TRBJ2-1; 9 bases agree with TRBD2. From germline, CDR1 is LNHDA and CDR2 SQIVND (reference sequence). V trimming: 6 bases; J trimming: 10 bases; junction bases outside the gene matches: 13. The CDR3 covers 15 residues. The CDR3 nucleotides read TGTGCCAGTAGCACTTTAGCGGGGGTGATGGGGGAGCAGTTCTTC. Translating it yields CASSTLAGVMGEQFF.

This clonotype was counted a few times. V is TRBV27 and J is TRBJ1-3; D ambiguous. Germline assignment: CDR1 MNHEY and CDR2 SMNVEV (reference sequence). CDR3 size: 13 residues. Trimming removed 5 bases at V and 0 bases at J, with 5 bases between. For the CDR3, the DNA is TGTGCCAGCAGTGCGAGCTCTGGAAACACCATATATTTT. Translation gives CASSASSGNTIYF.

This clonotype occurred once. This rearrangement joins TRBV12-3 or TRBV12-4 to TRBJ2-3; no definite D call. The CDR3 runs to 12 residues. Trimming shortened V by 1 base and J by 5 bases, and 4 bases separated the two germline ends. CDR3 sequence reads: CASSLVKDTQYF. CDR3 sequence (DNA): TGTGCCAGCAGTTTAGTCAAAGATACGCAGTATTTT.

The V gene is TRBV11-3, the J gene TRBJ2-1, with unresolved D. V was pared by 3 bases and J by 2 bases, with 11 bases between. Germline V gene sequence: CDR1 SGHNT, CDR2 YENEEA. The CDR3 runs to 15 residues. The CDR3: CASSFDQGTYNEQFF. The CDR3 bases are TGTGCCAGCAGCTTTGACCAAGGAACCTACAATGAGCAGTTCTTC.

The rearrangement joins TRBV12-3 or TRBV12-4 to TRBJ2-1; tentative D call: TRBD1 (6 bases). The length of the CDR3 is 17 residues. V dropped 5 bases and J dropped 0 bases, with 17 bases sitting between them. The CDR3 DNA sequence: TGTGCCAGCAGTCTGGAAACTCTACAGGGCTCCTACAATGAGCAGTTCTTC. Translated, it gives CASSLETLQGSYNEQFF.

The chain uses TRBV7-2 and TRBJ2-6; D uncertain. Germline CDR1 SGHTA, CDR2 FQGNSA. The CDR3 is 13 residues long. CDR3 residues: CGGRRSGANVLTF. CDR3 in DNA: TGTGGAGGTCGCCGATCTGGGGCCAACGTCCTGACTTTC.

V is TRBV20-1 and J is TRBJ2-7; 11 bases align to TRBD2. Germline V lookup: CDR1 DFQATT, CDR2 SNEGSKA (reference sequence). V lost 6 bases and J lost 5; bases outside the gene matches: 6. The length of the CDR3 is 13 residues. The CDR3 DNA reads as TGCAGTGCAGCGTCACTAGCGGGAGACGAGCAGTACTTC. Translation: CSAASLAGDEQYF.

In this sample, this clonotype turned up once. The chain joins TRBV14 to TRBJ2-7; 7 positions agree with TRBD1. From germline, CDR1 is SGHDN and CDR2 FVKESK. V was clipped by 4 bases and J by 6 bases; unmatched bases: 9. This CDR3 is built from 14 residues. The CDR3 here is CASSRNRGPLEQYF. The CDR3, as DNA: TGTGCCAGCAGCCGGAACAGGGGCCCCCTCGAGCAGTACTTC.

This clonotype was seen just once. The V gene is TRBV28, the J gene TRBJ2-5; 7 bases match TRBD2. The CDR3 runs to 17 residues. V gave up 4 bases and J gave up 4 bases; unmatched junction bases: 15. Germline CDR1 MDHEN, CDR2 SYDVKM. The CDR3 is CASSSPRLAGVRETQYF. The CDR3 coding sequence is TGTGCCAGCAGTTCCCCCCGTCTCGCGGGAGTAAGAGAGACCCAGTACTTC.

The chain combines TRBV27 with TRBJ2-7; D may be TRBD1 (6 bases). CDR1 is MNHEY, CDR2 SMNVEV, per germline (reference sequence). V shed 3 bases and J shed 2 bases, with 8 bases lying between them. The CDR3 is made up of 13 amino acids. CDR3: CASSFEGAYEQYF. The CDR3 nucleotides are TGTGCCAGCAGTTTTGAGGGGGCCTACGAGCAGTACTTC.

The rearrangement uses TRBV3-1 and TRBJ1-3; D not resolved. Deletions cut 0 bases from V and 8 bases from J, with 14 bases between. Looked up from germline, CDR1 is LGHDT and CDR2 is YNNKEL (reference sequence). This CDR3 region has 15 residues. The CDR3 DNA reads TGTGCCAGCAGCCAAGAAGGAAGTGCAGCGGACACCATATATTTT. Translation gives CASSQEGSAADTIYF.

Comments on this clonotype: The conserved phenylalanine or tryptophan is not found at the CDR3 terminus, so this likely reflects a read error. The chain couples TRBV5-4 to TRBJ2-3, with 8 bases identical to TRBD2. CDR3 size: 16 residues. Germline CDR1 is SGHNT and CDR2 is YYREEE (reference sequence). The V gene end was trimmed by 5 bases and the J gene end by 3 bases; junction bases not matched to a gene: 11. The CDR3 sequence is CASSSSGRAGTDTQYL. The CDR3 DNA follows: TGTGCCAGCAGTAGCTCCGGGAGGGCCGGAACAGATACGCAGTATCTT.

The chain joins TRBV29-1 to TRBJ2-5, with 12 bases fitting TRBD2. Unmatched junction bases numbered 3, after V lost 7 bases and J lost 3 bases. The CDR3 runs to 13 residues. Germline V gives CDR1 SQVTM, CDR2 ANQGSEA. The CDR3 region has the DNA TGCAGCGCGACTAGCGGGGGAGAAGAGACCCAGTACTTC. Translated, it gives CSATSGGEETQYF.

This clonotype was found once. The rearrangement joins TRBV7-8 to TRBJ2-7; tentatively, D is TRBD2 (6 bases). Per germline, CDR1 SGHVS and CDR2 FQNEAQ. V gave up 1 base and J gave up 5 bases, with 15 bases separating them. This CDR3 has 15 amino acids. The CDR3 DNA follows: TGTGCCAGCAGCTTAGGGTGGAGGGCAGTCAACGAGCAGTACTTC. Protein sequence: CASSLGWRAVNEQYF.

This clonotype was counted once. The chain couples TRBV5-1 to TRBJ2-2; D perhaps matches TRBD1 (8 bases). V lost 2 bases and J lost 5, with 13 bases in between. Per germline, CDR1 SGHRS and CDR2 YFSETQ. The CDR3 covers 15 residues. The CDR3 region has the DNA TGCGCCAGCAGCTTCGGACAGGGAGGGACCGGGGAGCTGTTTTTT. Protein product: CASSFGQGGTGELFF.

The chain couples TRBV7-2 to TRBJ2-3, with D perhaps assigned TRBD1 or TRBD2 (5 bases each). Germline CDR1 and CDR2: SGHTA and FQGNSA. Trimming removed 1 base from V and 0 bases from J, with 11 bases in between. The CDR3 has 16 amino acids. CDR3 sequence: CASSLVGGFSTDTQYF. CDR3 sequence (DNA): TGTGCCAGCAGCTTAGTTGGGGGTTTTAGCACAGATACGCAGTATTTT.

This chain connects TRBV20-1 to TRBJ2-3; TRBD1 or TRBD2 may be the D gene (5 bases each). CDR1 is DFQATT and CDR2 is SNEGSKA in the germline V gene (reference sequence). V was clipped by 4 bases and J by 5 bases, with 16 bases between them. The CDR3 has 14 amino acids. CDR3 DNA: TGCAGTGCTACAGAGTTGGGGGATCTAGATACGCAGTATTTT. It encodes CSATELGDLDTQYF.

This rearrangement joins TRBV28 to TRBJ2-7, with D perhaps being TRBD1 or TRBD2 (5 bases each). CDR1 is MDHEN, CDR2 SYDVKM, per germline. The length of the CDR3 is 13 residues. Trimming shortened V by 6 bases and J by 7 bases, and 16 bases separated the two germline ends. CDR3 sequence: CASSPNVWGEQYF. CDR3 nucleotide sequence: TGTGCCAGCAGCCCTAATGTCTGGGGGGAGCAGTACTTC.

This chain uses TRBV7-2 with TRBJ1-2; TRBD1 matches at 9 bases. Germline CDR1 and CDR2: SGHTA and FQGNSA. After removal of 4 bases from V and 7 bases from J, the junction contained 7 bases not matched to a gene. There are 14 residues in the CDR3. In DNA form, the CDR3 reads TGTGCCAGCAGCTCACCCGGGACAGGGCCTGGCTACACCTTC. It specifies CASSSPGTGPGYTF.